These 25 T cell receptor beta chains originate from one sample sequenced in a study of identical twins. Each CDR3 protein gets one entry after TCRdb re-called the 5' RACE reads with MiXCR. The data hold under 400,000 distinct CDR3 sequences, with 7% to 9.5% observed a single time. The sequenced material came from naive T cells sorted from blood. The origin of the receptors is a woman in her forties or fifties in good health.

The gene calls are TRBV5-1 and TRBJ2-4; D is unresolved. The CDR3 spans 15 residues. Per the germline V gene, CDR1 is SGHRS and CDR2 is YFSETQ. V dropped 0 bases and J dropped 2 bases, with 9 bases sitting between them. This CDR3 reads CASSLVDGTKNIQYF. The CDR3 nucleotides read TGCGCCAGCAGCTTGGTGGATGGAACCAAAAACATTCAGTACTTC.

This clonotype was counted a few times. The V call is TRBV29-1, the J call TRBJ2-7, with D perhaps matching TRBD2 (5 bases). CDR3 length: 13 amino acids. CDR1 and CDR2 (germline): SQVTM, ANQGSEA. Trimming removed 7 bases at V and 7 bases at J, with 20 bases between. CDR3 amino acids: CSAQILTTLEQYF. The CDR3 DNA sequence: TGCAGCGCCCAGATCTTGACTACGCTGGAGCAGTACTTC.

This clonotype was observed a few times. The V call is TRBV24-1, the J call TRBJ2-7; TRBD2 matches 12 bases. This CDR3 contains 20 residues. Trimming at V came to 4 bases and at J to 4 bases, leaving 19 bases not matched to a gene. CDR1 is KGHDR and CDR2 is SFDVKD in the germline V gene. CDR3 nucleotide sequence: TGTGCCACCAGTGACCCATCCGGGACTAGCGGGTGGCCGATTGGGTACGAGCAGTACGTC. Amino acid sequence: CATSDPSGTSGWPIGYEQYV.

This chain connects TRBV5-1 to TRBJ2-7, with 7 bases identical to TRBD2. Trimming took 3 bases from V and 3 from J; bases not matched to a gene: 6. Per the germline V gene, CDR1 is SGHRS and CDR2 is YFSETQ. The CDR3 extends over 14 amino acids. CDR3 sequence: CASSWTGGDYEQYF. DNA of the CDR3: TGCGCCAGCAGCTGGACGGGAGGAGACTACGAGCAGTACTTC.

J is TRBJ2-2 and V is TRBV7-8, with no clear D. The CDR3 consists of 14 residues. The V gene lost 4 bases and the J gene lost 0 bases, with 6 bases spanning the gap. Germline V lookup: CDR1 SGHVS, CDR2 FQNEAQ. This CDR3 reads CASSSKTNTGELFF. In DNA form, the CDR3 reads TGTGCCAGCAGCTCAAAGACGAACACCGGGGAGCTGTTTTTT.

This chain links TRBV11-2 with TRBJ1-2, with D tentatively TRBD1 (6 bases). Germline V CDR1 and CDR2: SGHAT, FQNNGV. The CDR3 covers 14 residues. The germline V and J ends were trimmed by 2 bases and 4 bases, with 11 bases remaining between them. The DNA for the CDR3 is TGTGCCAGCAGCTTAACGTCCAGGGGCTATGGCTACACCTTC. This sequence encodes CASSLTSRGYGYTF.

This clonotype came up a few times. The genes are TRBV6-4 and TRBJ2-3, with D maybe TRBD1 (5 bases). Trimming removed 0 bases from V and 4 bases from J, with 8 bases in between. The CDR3 is 14 amino acids. Germline assignment: CDR1 MRHNA and CDR2 SNTAGT. Written as DNA, the CDR3 is TGTGCCAGCAGTGACTCGCAGGGCCCAGATACGCAGTATTTT. It specifies CASSDSQGPDTQYF.

The chain joins TRBV5-5 to TRBJ2-1, with TRBD2 matching 8 bases. Germline CDR1 reads SGHKS; CDR2 reads YYEKEE (reference sequence). V shed 3 bases and J 6 bases; nucleotides not matched to a gene: 11. This CDR3 is 16 amino acids long. CDR3 amino acids: CASSSPGLDRSNEQFF. CDR3 nucleotide sequence: TGTGCCAGCAGCTCTCCGGGACTAGATAGAAGCAATGAGCAGTTCTTC.

CDR3 sequence: CASSVGGGDNEQFF. The DNA for the CDR3 is TGTGCCAGCAGTGTGGGGGGAGGTGACAATGAGCAGTTCTTC. This chain uses TRBV6-4 with TRBJ2-1; the D gene is possibly TRBD2 (6 bases). The CDR3 extends over 14 amino acids. V lost 4 bases, J lost 5 bases, and 12 bases lay in between. CDR1 and CDR2 (germline): MRHNA, SNTAGT.

The sample holds many counts of this clonotype. The genes are TRBV29-1 and TRBJ1-3; tentatively, D is TRBD1 (5 bases). The V gene lost 0 bases and the J gene lost 4 bases, with 16 bases spanning the gap. This CDR3 comprises 16 residues. Germline CDR1 SQVTM, CDR2 ANQGSEA. The CDR3 loop is CSVEEFGAEEGNTIYF. CDR3 coding DNA: TGCAGCGTTGAAGAGTTTGGGGCGGAGGAGGGAAACACCATATATTTT.

On this clonotype: Compared with germline, one end of the junction differs, possibly owing to a read error. The gene calls are TRBV29-1 and TRBJ2-5; D is unclear. There are 9 residues in the CDR3. Germline assignment: CDR1 SQVTM and CDR2 ANQGSEA. CDR3 nucleotide sequence: TGCAGCGTTGTTTCCGGTGAATCGTTC. Its translation is CSVVSGESF.

This clonotype turned up a few times. This chain uses TRBV15 with TRBJ1-2, with D unresolved. V lost 2 bases, J lost 7 bases, and 11 bases lay in between. This CDR3 has 13 residues. Germline loops: CDR1 LNHNV, CDR2 YYDKDF (reference sequence). CDR3 DNA: TGTGCCACCAGCAGACAGGATCTCGGTGGCTACACCTTC. This codes for CATSRQDLGGYTF.

This clonotype was counted between two and nine times. V gene TRBV5-4 combines with J gene TRBJ2-5; D is uncertain. The CDR3 spans 13 residues. Looked up from germline, CDR1 is SGHNT and CDR2 is YYREEE (reference sequence). V was clipped by 0 bases and J by 5 bases, with 8 bases between them. CDR3 amino acids: CASSLEVWETQYF. The CDR3 coding sequence is TGTGCCAGCAGCTTGGAGGTCTGGGAGACCCAGTACTTC.

The sample holds a few counts of this clonotype. The chain links TRBV6-5 to TRBJ2-1; 11 bases are a match to TRBD2. The CDR3 spans 15 residues. CDR1 and CDR2 from the germline V gene are MNHEY and SVGAGI. With 5 bases clipped from V and 9 bases from J, the junction kept 9 bases outside the gene matches. The CDR3 protein is CASSLSGRARSEQFF. The CDR3 region has the DNA TGTGCCAGCAGTCTTAGCGGGAGGGCCCGAAGTGAGCAGTTCTTC.

The rearrangement joins TRBV9 to TRBJ1-1; weak D call: TRBD1 (6 bases). Trimming took 2 bases from V and 4 from J, leaving 9 bases between them. CDR3 size: 13 residues. The germline V gene has CDR1 SGDLS and CDR2 YYNGEE. CDR3 bases: TGTGCCAGCAGCGTGAGGGGGAGCACTGAAGCTTTCTTT. As protein: CASSVRGSTEAFF.

This clonotype was detected ten times or more. The rearrangement links TRBV29-1 to TRBJ2-5, with a possible D match to TRBD2 (5 bases). This CDR3 spans 11 amino acids. V lost 4 bases and J 4 bases, leaving 7 bases between the germline ends. CDR1 and CDR2 from the germline V gene are SQVTM and ANQGSEA. The CDR3: CSVGEGETQYF. CDR3 DNA: TGCAGCGTTGGAGAGGGAGAGACCCAGTACTTC. The full variable domain, in which reference TRBV29-1 and TRBJ2-5 provide the parts outside the CDR3, is SAVISQKPSRDICQRGTSLTIQCQVDSQVTMMFWYRQQPGQSLTLIATANQGSEATYESGFVIDKFPISRPNLTFSTLTVSNMSPEDSSIYLCSVGEGETQYFGPGTRLLVL.

This chain joins TRBV4-1 and TRBJ1-4, with D tentatively TRBD1 (6 bases). Deletions cut 2 bases from V and 0 bases from J, with 13 bases between. Per the germline V gene, CDR1 is MGHRA and CDR2 is YSYEKL. The CDR3 has 17 residues. In DNA form, the CDR3 reads TGCGCCAGCAGCCAACGGGGGGGCGCATCAACTAATGAAAAACTGTTTTTT. Amino acids: CASSQRGGASTNEKLFF.

V gene TRBV7-8 combines with J gene TRBJ2-7; the match to TRBD2 covers 8 bases. Germline lookup yields CDR1 SGHVS and CDR2 FQNEAQ. This CDR3 comprises 14 residues. V lost 6 bases, J lost 3 bases, and 7 bases stayed unmatched. The CDR3: CASRPGGEFYEQYV. In nucleotides, the CDR3 is TGTGCCAGCAGGCCGGGAGGGGAATTCTACGAGCAGTACGTC.

This clonotype appeared many times. This chain links TRBV20-1 with TRBJ1-3; D gene uncertain. CDR3 length: 15 residues. Germline V gene lookup returns CDR1 DFQATT and CDR2 SNEGSKA (reference sequence). V lost 3 bases and J lost 0, with 12 bases in between. CDR3: CSARNLHNSGNTIYF. For the CDR3, the DNA is TGCAGTGCTAGGAACCTACACAACTCTGGAAACACCATATATTTT.

This sequence joins TRBV14 and TRBJ2-3; tentatively, D is TRBD2 (6 bases). In germline, CDR1 is SGHDN, CDR2 FVKESK. This CDR3 spans 15 amino acids. V lost 5 bases and J lost 2, with 14 bases in between. Written as DNA, the CDR3 is TGTGCCAGCAGCTCCATCGGGGGAGACACAGATACGCAGTATTTT. Protein product: CASSSIGGDTDTQYF.

This clonotype was counted many times. This sequence joins TRBV5-1 and TRBJ2-3; perhaps TRBD1 as D (7 bases). The CDR3 has 16 amino acids. Germline-derived CDR1 and CDR2 are SGHRS and YFSETQ. The ends were cut back, 3 bases at V and 2 bases at J, with 16 bases in the middle. In DNA form, the CDR3 reads TGCGCCAGCAGCTCCGCGGGACAGAGATACACAGATACGCAGTATTTT. Protein sequence: CASSSAGQRYTDTQYF.

This clonotype was seen ten or more times. J is TRBJ2-7 and V is TRBV3-1, with D possibly TRBD2 on 5 matching bases. V gave up 0 bases and J gave up 0 bases, with 9 bases separating them. Germline values: CDR1 LGHDT, CDR2 YNNKEL (reference sequence). The CDR3 has 15 amino acids. The CDR3 DNA follows: TGTGCCAGCAGCCAAGAGATTGGGAGCTCCTACGAGCAGTACTTC. It is translated as CASSQEIGSSYEQYF.

This clonotype was detected ten times or more. V gene TRBV20-1 combines with J gene TRBJ2-1; 7 bases map to TRBD2. This CDR3 is 13 amino acids long. Germline-derived CDR1 and CDR2 are DFQATT and SNEGSKA (reference sequence). V lost 6 bases and J lost 7; bases outside the gene matches: 9. CDR3 region: CSADGGGSNEQFF. The CDR3, as DNA: TGCAGTGCAGATGGTGGCGGGAGTAATGAGCAGTTCTTC.

A note on this clonotype: A read error is possible here, since a much larger clone lies one base away. The J gene is TRBJ2-1, the V gene TRBV12-3 or TRBV12-4; TRBD2 might be the D (6 bases). The CDR3 is made up of 15 amino acids. The CDR3 loop reads CASSLGGTVYNKQFF. In DNA, the CDR3 is TGTGCCAGCAGTTTAGGCGGGACGGTTTACAATAAGCAGTTCTTC.

CDR3 coding DNA: TGTGCCAGCAGCAGGTCAACGGAGAATGAGCAGTTCTTC. Amino acid sequence: CASSRSTENEQFF. The chain carries TRBV7-9 and TRBJ2-1; D gene ambiguous. CDR1 is SEHNR and CDR2 is FQNEAQ in the germline V gene (reference sequence). This CDR3 spans 13 amino acids. The ends were cut back, 5 bases at V and 7 bases at J, with 12 bases in the middle.